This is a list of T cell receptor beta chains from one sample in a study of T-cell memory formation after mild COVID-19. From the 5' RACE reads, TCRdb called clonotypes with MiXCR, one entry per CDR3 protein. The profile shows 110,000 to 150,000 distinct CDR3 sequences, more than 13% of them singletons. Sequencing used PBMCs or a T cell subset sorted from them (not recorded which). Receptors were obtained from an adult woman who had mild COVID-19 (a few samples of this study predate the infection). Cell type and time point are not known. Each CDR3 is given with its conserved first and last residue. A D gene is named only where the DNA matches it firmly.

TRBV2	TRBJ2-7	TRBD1	CASSLRDRGSYEQYF
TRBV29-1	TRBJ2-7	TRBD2	CSVEDTSGRYEQYF
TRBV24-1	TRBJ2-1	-	CATSDTGTETSSVYNEQFF
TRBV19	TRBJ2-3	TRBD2	CASREAGSPDTQYF
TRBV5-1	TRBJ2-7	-	CASSFQGEDYEQYF
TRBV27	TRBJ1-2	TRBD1	CASSLTWDSSYGYTF
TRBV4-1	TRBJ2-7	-	CASSQPDTKYEQYF
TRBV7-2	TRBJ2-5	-	CASSLRGGLETQYF
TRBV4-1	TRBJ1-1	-	CASSQESPGTEAFF
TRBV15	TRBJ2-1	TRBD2	CATSREVAGAYNEQFF
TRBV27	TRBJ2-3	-	CATEPGDTDTQYF
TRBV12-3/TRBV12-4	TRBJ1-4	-	CASRGVNEKLFF
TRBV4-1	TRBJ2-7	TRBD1	CASSPGTASYEQYF